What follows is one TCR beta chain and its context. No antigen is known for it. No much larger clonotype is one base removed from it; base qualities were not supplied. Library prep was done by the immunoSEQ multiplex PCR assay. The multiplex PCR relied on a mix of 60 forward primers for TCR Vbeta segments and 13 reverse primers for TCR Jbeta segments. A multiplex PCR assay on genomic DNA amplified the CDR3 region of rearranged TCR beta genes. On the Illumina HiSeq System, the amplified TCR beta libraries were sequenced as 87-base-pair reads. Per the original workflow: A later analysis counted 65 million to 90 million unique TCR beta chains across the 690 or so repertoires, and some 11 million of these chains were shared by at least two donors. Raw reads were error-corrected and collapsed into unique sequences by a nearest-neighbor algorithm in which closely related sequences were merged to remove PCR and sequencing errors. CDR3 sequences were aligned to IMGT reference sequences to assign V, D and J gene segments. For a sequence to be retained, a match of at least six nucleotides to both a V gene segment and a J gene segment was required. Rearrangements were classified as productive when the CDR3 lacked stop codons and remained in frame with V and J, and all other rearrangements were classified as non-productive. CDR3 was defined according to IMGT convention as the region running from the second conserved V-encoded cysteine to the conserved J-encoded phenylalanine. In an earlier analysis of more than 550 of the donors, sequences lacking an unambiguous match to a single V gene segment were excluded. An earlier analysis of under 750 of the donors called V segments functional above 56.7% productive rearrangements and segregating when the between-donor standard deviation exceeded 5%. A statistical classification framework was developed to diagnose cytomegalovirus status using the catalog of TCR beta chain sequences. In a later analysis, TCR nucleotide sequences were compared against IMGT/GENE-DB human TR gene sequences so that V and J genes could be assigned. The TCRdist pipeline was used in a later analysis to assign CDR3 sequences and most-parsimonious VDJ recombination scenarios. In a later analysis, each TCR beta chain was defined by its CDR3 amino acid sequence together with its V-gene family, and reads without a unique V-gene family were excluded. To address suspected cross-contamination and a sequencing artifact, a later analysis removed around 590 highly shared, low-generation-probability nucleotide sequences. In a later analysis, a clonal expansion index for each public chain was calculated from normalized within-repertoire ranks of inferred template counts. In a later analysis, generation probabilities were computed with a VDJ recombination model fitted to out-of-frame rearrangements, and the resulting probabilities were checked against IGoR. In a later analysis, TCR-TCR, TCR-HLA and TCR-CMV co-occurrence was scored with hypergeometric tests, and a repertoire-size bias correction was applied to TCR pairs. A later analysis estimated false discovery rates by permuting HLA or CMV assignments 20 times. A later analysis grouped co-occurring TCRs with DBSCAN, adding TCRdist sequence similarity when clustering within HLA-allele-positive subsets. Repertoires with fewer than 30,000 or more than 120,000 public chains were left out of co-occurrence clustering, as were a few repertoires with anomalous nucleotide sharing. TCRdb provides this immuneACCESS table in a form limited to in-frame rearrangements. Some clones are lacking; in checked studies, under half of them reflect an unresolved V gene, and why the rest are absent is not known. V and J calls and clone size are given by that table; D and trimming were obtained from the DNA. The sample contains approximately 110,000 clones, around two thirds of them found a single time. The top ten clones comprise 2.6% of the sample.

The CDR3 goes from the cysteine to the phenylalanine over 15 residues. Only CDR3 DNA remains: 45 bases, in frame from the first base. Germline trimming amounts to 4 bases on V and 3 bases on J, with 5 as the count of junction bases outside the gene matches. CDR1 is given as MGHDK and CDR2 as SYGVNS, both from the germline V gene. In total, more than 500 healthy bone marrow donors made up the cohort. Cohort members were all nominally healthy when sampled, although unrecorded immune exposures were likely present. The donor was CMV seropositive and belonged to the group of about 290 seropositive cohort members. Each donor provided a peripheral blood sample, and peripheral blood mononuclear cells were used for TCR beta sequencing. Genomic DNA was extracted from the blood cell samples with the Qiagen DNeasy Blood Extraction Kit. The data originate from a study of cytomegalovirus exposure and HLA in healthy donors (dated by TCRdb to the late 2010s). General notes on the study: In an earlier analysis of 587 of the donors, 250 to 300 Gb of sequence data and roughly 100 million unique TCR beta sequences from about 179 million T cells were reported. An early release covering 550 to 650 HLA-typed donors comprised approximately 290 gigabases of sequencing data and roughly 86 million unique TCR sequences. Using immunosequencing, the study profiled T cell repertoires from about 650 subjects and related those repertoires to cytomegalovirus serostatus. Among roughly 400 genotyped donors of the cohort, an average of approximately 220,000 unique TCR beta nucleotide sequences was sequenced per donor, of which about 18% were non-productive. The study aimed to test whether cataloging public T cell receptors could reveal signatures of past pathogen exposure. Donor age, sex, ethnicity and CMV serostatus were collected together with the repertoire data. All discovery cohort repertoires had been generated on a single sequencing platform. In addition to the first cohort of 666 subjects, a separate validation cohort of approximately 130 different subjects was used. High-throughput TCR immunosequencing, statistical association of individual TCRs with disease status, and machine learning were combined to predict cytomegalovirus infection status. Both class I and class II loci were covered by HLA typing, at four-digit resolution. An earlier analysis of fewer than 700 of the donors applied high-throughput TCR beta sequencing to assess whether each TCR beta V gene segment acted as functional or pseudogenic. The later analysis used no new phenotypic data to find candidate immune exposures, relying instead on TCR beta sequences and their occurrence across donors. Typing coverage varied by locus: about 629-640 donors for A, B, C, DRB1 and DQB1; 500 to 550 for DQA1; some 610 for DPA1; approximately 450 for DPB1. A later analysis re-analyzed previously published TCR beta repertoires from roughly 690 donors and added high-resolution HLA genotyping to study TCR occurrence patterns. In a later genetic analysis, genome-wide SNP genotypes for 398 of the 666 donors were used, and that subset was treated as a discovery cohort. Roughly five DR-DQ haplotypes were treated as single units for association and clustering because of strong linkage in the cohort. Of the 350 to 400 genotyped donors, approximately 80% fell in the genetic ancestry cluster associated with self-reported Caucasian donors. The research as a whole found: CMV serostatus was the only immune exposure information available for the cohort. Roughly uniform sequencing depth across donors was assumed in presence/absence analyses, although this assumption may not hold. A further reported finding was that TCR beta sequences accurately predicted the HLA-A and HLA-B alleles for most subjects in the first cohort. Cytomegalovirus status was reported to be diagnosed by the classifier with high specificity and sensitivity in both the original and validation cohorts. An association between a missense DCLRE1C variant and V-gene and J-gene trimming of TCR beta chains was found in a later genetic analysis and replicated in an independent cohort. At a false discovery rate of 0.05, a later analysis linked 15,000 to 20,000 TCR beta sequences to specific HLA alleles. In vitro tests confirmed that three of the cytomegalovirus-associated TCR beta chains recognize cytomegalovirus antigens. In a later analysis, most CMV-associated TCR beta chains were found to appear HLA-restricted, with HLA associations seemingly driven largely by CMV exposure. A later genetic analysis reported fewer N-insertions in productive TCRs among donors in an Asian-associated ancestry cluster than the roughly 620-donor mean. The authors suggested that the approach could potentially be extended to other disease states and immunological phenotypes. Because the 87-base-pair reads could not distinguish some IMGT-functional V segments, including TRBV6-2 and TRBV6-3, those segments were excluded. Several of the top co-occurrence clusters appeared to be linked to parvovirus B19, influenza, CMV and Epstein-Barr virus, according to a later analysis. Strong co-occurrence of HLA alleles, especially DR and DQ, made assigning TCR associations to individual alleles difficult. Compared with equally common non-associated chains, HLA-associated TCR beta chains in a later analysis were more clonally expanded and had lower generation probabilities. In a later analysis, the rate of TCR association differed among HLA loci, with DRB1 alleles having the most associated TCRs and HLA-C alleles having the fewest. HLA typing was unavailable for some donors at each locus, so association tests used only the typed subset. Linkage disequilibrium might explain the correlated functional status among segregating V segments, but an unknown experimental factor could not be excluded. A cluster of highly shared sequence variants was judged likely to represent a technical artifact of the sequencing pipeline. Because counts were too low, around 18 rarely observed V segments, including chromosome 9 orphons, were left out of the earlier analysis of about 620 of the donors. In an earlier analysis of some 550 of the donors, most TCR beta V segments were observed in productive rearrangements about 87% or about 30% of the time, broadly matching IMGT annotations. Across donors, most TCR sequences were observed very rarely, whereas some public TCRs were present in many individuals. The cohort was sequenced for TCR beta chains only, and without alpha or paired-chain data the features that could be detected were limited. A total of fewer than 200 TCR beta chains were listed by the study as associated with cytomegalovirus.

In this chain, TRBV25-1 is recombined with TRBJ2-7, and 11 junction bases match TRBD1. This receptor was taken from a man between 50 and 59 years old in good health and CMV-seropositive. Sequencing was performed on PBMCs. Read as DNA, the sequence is TGTGCCAGCAGTGGGACAGGGGGCTCTTACTACGAGCAGTACTTC. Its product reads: CASSGTGGSYYEQYF.